This note documents a single T cell receptor (beta chain) sequence. As yet, its antigen is unknown. Samples were taken several times over chemoradiotherapy. This entry comes from a study of chemoradiotherapy in HPV16-positive cancers. Study observations and caveats: HPV-responsive T-cell expansion during chemoradiotherapy was linked to improved recurrence-free survival in HPV16-positive patients. Functional assays defining HPV-specific T cells used only two HPV16-positive patients. Candidate HPV-specific clones and E7-related TCR motifs grew in tumor during treatment.

Clones were read by immunoSEQ multiplex PCR, and TCRdb kept only the in-frame ones, dropping some. The data hold over 13,000 clones, with more than 60% observed a single time. CDR1 is SGHDT, CDR2 YYEEEE, per germline. Trimming shortened V by 2 bases and J by 7 bases, and 12 bases separated the two germline ends. The CDR3 extends over 13 amino acids. The specimen was collected from a patient who underwent chemoradiotherapy. The TCR originated in a human donor with HPV-associated anogenital cancer. The chain recombines TRBV5-6 with TRBJ1-2; possibly TRBD1 for D (5 bases). CDR3 residues: CASSFDRTGGYTF. The DNA of the CDR3 is TGTGCCAGCAGCTTCGACAGAACGGGTGGCTACACCTTC. The full variable domain, with the rest looked up from reference TRBV5-6 and TRBJ1-2, is DAGVTQSPTHLIKTRGQQVTLRCSPKSGHDTVSWYQQALGQGPQFIFQYYEEEERQRGNFPDRFSGHQFPNYSSELNVNALLLGDSALYLCASSFDRTGGYTFGSGTRLTVV.